This record looks at one T cell receptor beta chain sequence and its context. This clonotype appeared a few times. No cognate antigen has been identified for it. No base quality information exists; no much larger clone differs at one position. The CDR3 has 15 amino acids, counting the end cysteine and phenylalanine. Only CDR3 DNA is held: 45 bases, read in frame from base 1. From a lookup of the germline V gene, CDR1 and CDR2 are MNHNS and SASEGT. V and J are truncated by 4 bases and 0 bases respectively, leaving an intervening sequence of 10 bases. These data come from a study of response to subunit inactivated influenza vaccine (dated 2018 in TCRdb). A note on the overall study: Deep quantitative T cell receptor repertoire profiling was used in the study to track responses to a trivalent subunit inactivated influenza vaccine. Results the study describes overall, beyond this receptor: The authors proposed that each seasonal influenza vaccination may bring in only a limited number of new T cells.

The method behind the library was RT-PCR. TCRdb names Illumina HiSeq 2500 as the instrument used. TCRdb cleaned the public reads at Q25 with fastp, built clones with MiXCR and kept in-frame beta chains. For every CDR3 protein sequence, its rows merge into one entry that carries the most common genes and DNA. For this sample there are roughly 650,000 distinct CDR3 sequences; around 15% appear just once. The top ten hold 7.5% to 8% of the sample. The chain is made from TRBV6-1 and TRBJ1-5, with no confident D gene call. The source of this sequence is a man between 45 and 60 years old who received an inactivated influenza vaccine. Donor details come from another sample of the same person, matched by shared clones. This material consisted of PBMCs from blood, taken 14 to 15 days before vaccination. The CDR3 here reads CASSGAAYSNQPQHF. The nucleotide sequence is TGTGCCAGCAGTGGCGCGGCTTATAGCAATCAGCCCCAGCATTTT.